This note documents a single TCR beta chain sequence. TCRdb re-analysed the reads in MiXCR, keeping a single row per CDR3 protein. Among approximately 240,000 distinct CDR3 sequences listed, around an eighth were seen once. V was clipped by 5 bases and J by 5 bases; unmatched bases: 9. Germline CDR1 reads SGHTA; CDR2 reads FQGTGA. This CDR3 is 16 amino acids long. This sample was included in a study of T cell repertoires in cytomegalovirus infection. The clonotype was recovered from a human donor in good health (CMV status not recorded). Some clones in this sample may be carry-over from other donors' samples. The genes are TRBV7-3 and TRBJ2-3, with 11 bases matching TRBD1. The sample consisted of PBMCs. CDR3 loop: CASSKGGQGAIDTQYF. DNA for the CDR3: TGTGCCAGCAGCAAAGGAGGACAGGGGGCAATAGATACGCAGTATTTT.